A single sample gave rise to the 14 T cell receptor beta chains below, sequenced in a study of OX40 agonist ivuxolimab in advanced cancers. Library prep was done by the immunoSEQ multiplex PCR assay. TCRdb took this table from immuneACCESS and kept in-frame rearrangements with V and J called. Such tables lack part of the clones; where checked against another copy, unresolved V genes explain under half of the gap, and the rest is unexplained. The sample table records 20,000 to 25,000 clones; 70% to 90% of these occur just once. The ten largest clones take up about 30% of the sample. Specimen: CD4+ or CD8+ T cells sorted from blood, collected in a trial of the OX40 agonist ivuxolimab. Every receptor here comes from an adult with an advanced solid tumor such as melanoma, head and neck, liver or kidney cancer.

The chain carries TRBV7-9 and TRBJ1-1; TRBD1 might be the D (5 bases). This CDR3 is 12 amino acids long. Trimming removed 1 base from V and 7 bases from J, with 7 bases in between. In germline, CDR1 is SEHNR, CDR2 FQNEAQ (reference sequence). The CDR3 loop reads CASSLGGYEAFF. The CDR3 nucleotides are TGTGCCAGCAGCTTAGGGGGGTATGAAGCTTTCTTT.

CDR3 region: CASSSNIDYTF. Written as DNA, the CDR3 is TGTGCCAGCAGCTCGAACATCGACTACACCTTC. The genes are TRBV7-9 and TRBJ1-2, with D unclear. Per the germline V gene, CDR1 is SEHNR and CDR2 is FQNEAQ (reference sequence). Trimming cost V 4 bases and J 10 bases, with 10 bases left between them. The CDR3 contains 11 residues.

The V and J genes are TRBV27 and TRBJ2-7, with a possible D match to TRBD1 (5 bases). V was trimmed by 3 bases and J by 0 bases, leaving 15 bases between them. Germline V gene lookup returns CDR1 MNHEY and CDR2 SMNVEV (reference sequence). The CDR3 loop spans 16 amino acids. The CDR3 DNA is TGTGCCAGCAGTTTGAAAGGGGCCTATAGCTCCTACGAGCAGTACTTC. Translated, it gives CASSLKGAYSSYEQYF.

The chain joins TRBV28 to TRBJ2-3; TRBD2 agrees at 10 bases. Germline lookup yields CDR1 MDHEN and CDR2 SYDVKM. The CDR3 runs to 16 residues. Trimming cost V 2 bases and J 4 bases; bases outside gene matches: 6. CDR3 sequence (DNA): TGTGCCAGCAGTTTAGTAAGCGGGAGGGAGGCAGATACGCAGTATTTT. Residues: CASSLVSGREADTQYF.

This clone has only one observation. This chain connects TRBV13 to TRBJ1-2; D is uncertain. The germline V and J ends were trimmed by 7 bases and 3 bases, with 6 bases remaining between them. There are 11 residues in the CDR3. Germline loops: CDR1 PRHDT, CDR2 FYEKMQ (reference sequence). The CDR3 DNA follows: TGTGCCAGCACCCCAGACTATGGCTACACCTTC. Translated: CASTPDYGYTF.

This chain links TRBV30 with TRBJ2-1; TRBD2 is a possible D gene (6 bases). The CDR3 has 12 amino acids. V lost 5 bases and J 3 bases, leaving 8 bases between the germline ends. Germline assignment: CDR1 GTSNPN and CDR2 SVGIG (reference sequence). CDR3 sequence reads: CAWRDFYNEQFF. The CDR3 DNA reads TGTGCCTGGCGGGACTTCTACAATGAGCAGTTCTTC.

This clone was detected once. The V and J genes are TRBV27 and TRBJ2-1; D is ambiguous. Looked up from germline, CDR1 is MNHEY and CDR2 is SMNVEV (reference sequence). Trimming removed 5 bases from V and 8 bases from J, with 10 bases in between. CDR3 length: 12 residues. The CDR3 reads CASSRPSDEQFF. The CDR3 DNA reads TGTGCCAGCAGTCGCCCTTCGGATGAGCAGTTCTTC.

The chain has TRBV9 and TRBJ1-2; TRBD1 might be the D (5 bases). V lost 3 bases to trimming and J lost 8 bases, with 14 bases between them. Germline CDR1 is SGDLS and CDR2 is YYNGEE. The CDR3 covers 13 residues. CDR3 DNA: TGTGCCAGCAGCGGTGGATGGGGCCCCGGCTACACCTTC. Protein sequence: CASSGGWGPGYTF.

CDR3 sequence (DNA): TGCAGCGTTGGGGCAGGGCAAGAGACCCAGTACTTC. Residues: CSVGAGQETQYF. The V call is TRBV29-1, the J call TRBJ2-5; D might be TRBD1 (5 bases). Germline values: CDR1 SQVTM, CDR2 ANQGSEA. The CDR3 is made up of 12 amino acids. V lost 4 bases and J lost 2, with 8 bases in between.

V gene TRBV4-1 combines with J gene TRBJ2-7; 7 bases fit TRBD2. Losses at the gene ends were 2 bases for V and 6 bases for J; bases not matched to a gene: 4. There are 13 residues in the CDR3. Germline assignment: CDR1 MGHRA and CDR2 YSYEKL. The CDR3 loop reads CASSQWLAVEQYF. The CDR3 DNA reads as TGCGCCAGCAGCCAATGGCTAGCGGTCGAGCAGTACTTC.

V gene TRBV27 combines with J gene TRBJ2-2; 15 bases fit TRBD2. The trim removed 8 bases at V and 1 base at J, leaving 2 bases unmatched. CDR1 is MNHEY and CDR2 is SMNVEV in the germline V gene (reference sequence). CDR3 length: 16 amino acids. CDR3 in DNA: TGTGCCAGCTGGACTAGCGGGAGGGTGAACACCGGGGAGCTGTTTTTT. Translating it yields CASWTSGRVNTGELFF.

The rearrangement links TRBV19 to TRBJ1-1; a weak D match, TRBD1 (6 bases). Germline loops: CDR1 LNHDA, CDR2 SQIVND (reference sequence). This CDR3 is built from 13 residues. Trimming pared 6 bases from V and 1 base from J, leaving 9 bases between. CDR3 in DNA: TGTGCCAGTAGGGTACAGGGGAACACTGAAGCTTTCTTT. Translating gives CASRVQGNTEAFF.

The chain is built from TRBV9 and TRBJ1-2; 9 nucleotides align to TRBD1. The CDR3 is 17 residues long. J was trimmed by 10 bases and V by 4 bases; bases with no gene match: 20. The germline CDR1 and CDR2 sequences are SGDLS and YYNGEE. CDR3 region: CASSPSWGGQGTRFYTF. Written as DNA, the CDR3 is TGTGCCAGCAGCCCTTCTTGGGGTGGACAGGGGACTAGGTTCTACACCTTC.

The chain recombines TRBV9 with TRBJ2-3, with 8 positions matching TRBD2. The J segment lost 5 bases and the V segment lost 3 bases, leaving 2 bases of the junction unmatched. Germline V gene sequence: CDR1 SGDLS, CDR2 YYNGEE. This CDR3 comprises 13 residues. The CDR3 reads CASSEAGGDTQYF. CDR3 DNA sequence: TGTGCCAGCAGCGAGGCGGGAGGAGATACGCAGTATTTT. The full variable domain, rest sourced from reference TRBV9 and TRBJ2-3, is DSGVTQTPKHLITATGQRVTLRCSPRSGDLSVYWYQQSLDQGLQFLIQYYNGEERAKGNILERFSAQQFPDLHSELNLSSLELGDSALYFCASSEAGGDTQYFGPGTRLTVL.